These 9 T cell receptor beta chains originate from one sample sequenced in a study of blood T cell repertoires in COVID-19. Profiled with immunoSEQ multiplex PCR; TCRdb holds only in-frame clones, not every one. The sample holds some 300,000 clones, about 85% seen once. Sequenced: peripheral blood. All receptors derive from a man in his late teens or twenties with active or convalescent COVID-19.

The chain couples TRBV7-8 to TRBJ1-2, with 8 bases that match TRBD1. The V segment lost 4 bases and the J segment 3 bases; nucleotides outside the gene matches: 7. The CDR3 has 15 amino acids. CDR1 SGHVS and CDR2 FQNEAQ come from the germline V gene. CDR3: CASSSNLDRDYGYTF. The DNA for the CDR3 is TGTGCCAGCAGCTCGAATTTGGACAGGGACTATGGCTACACCTTC.

The chain is built from TRBV27 and TRBJ2-5, with TRBD2 as a possible D gene (5 bases). Trimming removed 5 bases at V and 3 bases at J, with 19 bases between. Looked up from germline, CDR1 is MNHEY and CDR2 is SMNVEV (reference sequence). This CDR3 contains 16 residues. For the CDR3, the DNA is TGTGCCAGCAGTCCTTCGGGGTGGGCAGGAGAAGAGACCCAGTACTTC. It codes for CASSPSGWAGEETQYF.

The chain combines TRBV6-2 or TRBV6-3 with TRBJ1-2; D unresolved. CDR1 MNHEY and CDR2 SVGEGT come from the germline V gene. Trimming took off 4 bases at V and 6 bases at J, with 15 bases between the two ends. This CDR3 contains 14 residues. The CDR3 DNA sequence: TGTGCCAGCAGTTTCATAAACCGACAAGATGGCTACACCTTC. Translated, it gives CASSFINRQDGYTF.

The chain employs TRBV7-9 and TRBJ1-3; 7 nucleotides align to TRBD1. The CDR3 extends over 15 amino acids. Germline values: CDR1 SEHNR, CDR2 FQNEAQ (reference sequence). J lost 2 bases, V lost 6 bases, and 7 bases had no gene match. The CDR3 bases are TGTGCCAGCAGTCAAGACAGGGCAGCTGGAAACACCATATATTTT. It encodes CASSQDRAAGNTIYF.

The chain is built from TRBV15 and TRBJ2-2; 13 bases match TRBD2. Germline loops: CDR1 LNHNV, CDR2 YYDKDF (reference sequence). The CDR3 has 18 residues. Losses at the gene ends were 1 base for V and 3 bases for J; bases not matched to a gene: 5. This CDR3 is CATSRARTSGRDTGELFF. The CDR3 region has the DNA TGTGCCACCAGCAGAGCCAGAACTAGCGGGAGGGACACCGGGGAGCTGTTTTTT. The whole variable domain, remainder taken from reference TRBV15 and TRBJ2-2, is DAMVIQNPRYQVTQFGKPVTLSCSQTLNHNVMYWYQQKSSQAPKLLFHYYDKDFNNEADTPDNFQSRRPNTSFCFLDIRSPGLGDTAMYLCATSRARTSGRDTGELFFGEGSRLTVL.

This clone was seen a single time. V is TRBV27 and J is TRBJ2-1, with D maybe TRBD2 (5 bases). The CDR3 contains 16 residues. Per the germline V gene, CDR1 is MNHEY and CDR2 is SMNVEV (reference sequence). The germline V and J ends were trimmed by 6 bases and 1 base, with 16 bases remaining between them. Written as DNA, the CDR3 is TGTGCCAGCAGCGTATTTACCTCGGGGTCCTACAATGAGCAGTTCTTC. Translation gives CASSVFTSGSYNEQFF.

This rearrangement joins TRBV18 to TRBJ1-1; D is possibly TRBD1 (6 bases). This CDR3 has 14 residues. Germline assignment: CDR1 KGHSH and CDR2 LQKENI. V lost 4 bases, J lost 3 bases, and 12 bases lay in between. The DNA of the CDR3 is TGTGCCAGCTCACAACAGGGACGAGACACTGAAGCTTTCTTT. Its translation is CASSQQGRDTEAFF.

V is TRBV28 and J is TRBJ2-2; the match to TRBD1 covers 11 bases. The length of the CDR3 is 15 residues. The germline CDR1 and CDR2 sequences are MDHEN and SYDVKM. V dropped 4 bases and J dropped 3; count of bases not matched to a gene: 1. The CDR3 is CASSSGQGDTGELFF. The CDR3 DNA sequence: TGTGCCAGCAGTTCGGGACAGGGGGACACCGGGGAGCTGTTTTTT. The full variable domain, with the rest looked up from reference TRBV28 and TRBJ2-2, is DVKVTQSSRYLVKRTGEKVFLECVQDMDHENMFWYRQDPGLGLRLIYFSYDVKMKEKGDIPEGYSVSREKKERFSLILESASTNQTSMYLCASSSGQGDTGELFFGEGSRLTVL.

The chain couples TRBV4-3 to TRBJ2-1; maybe TRBD2 (7 bases). CDR1 is LGHNA and CDR2 is YSLEER in the germline V gene. V was cut by 4 bases and J by 1 base, with 17 bases left in between. This CDR3 has 17 residues. The CDR3 DNA sequence: TGCGCCAGCAGCCCCGGGCGGGGGCTGAGGTCCTACAATGAGCAGTTCTTC. Translating it yields CASSPGRGLRSYNEQFF.